One and the same sample provided the 14 T cell receptor beta chains below, sequenced in a study of blood T cell repertoires in COVID-19. Measured with immunoSEQ multiplex PCR; TCRdb has only the in-frame clones, and not every one. This table has around 350,000 clones, about 88% appearing once. Sequenced sample: peripheral blood. The receptors here all came from a human donor in a cohort sampled during active COVID-19.

The rearrangement uses TRBV27 and TRBJ1-5; no definite D call. Germline values: CDR1 MNHEY, CDR2 SMNVEV (reference sequence). Trimming shortened V by 2 bases and J by 6 bases, and 11 bases separated the two germline ends. The CDR3 length is 14 residues. CDR3 nucleotide sequence: TGTGCCAGCAGTTTAAATCGGGGTGGTCAGCCCCAGCATTTT. It codes for CASSLNRGGQPQHF.

The CDR3 is CAWTLGLAGAVGELFF. The CDR3 region has the DNA TGTGCCTGGACCCTTGGACTAGCGGGAGCCGTCGGGGAGCTGTTTTTT. The rearrangement joins TRBV30 to TRBJ2-2; 13 bases align to TRBD2. Germline assignment: CDR1 GTSNPN and CDR2 SVGIG (reference sequence). V lost 4 bases to trimming and J lost 7 bases; unmatched junction nucleotides: 9. The CDR3 consists of 16 residues.

CDR3 loop: CASSYSIGPYEQYF. CDR3 DNA: TGTGCCAGCAGTTACTCCATTGGGCCCTACGAGCAGTACTTC. The chain links TRBV6-6 to TRBJ2-7, with unresolved D. V lost 0 bases and J lost 2, with 8 bases in between. The CDR3 loop spans 14 amino acids. Germline assignment: CDR1 MNHNY and CDR2 SVGAGI (reference sequence).

This clone was picked up one time. The chain carries TRBV3-1 (or the pseudogene TRBV3-2) and TRBJ1-2; no clear D gene. CDR1 is LGHDT and CDR2 is YNNKEL in the germline V gene (reference sequence). Trimming cost V 4 bases and J 4 bases, with 10 bases left between them. The CDR3 sequence is 13 residues long. Here the CDR3 reads CASSLRESYGYTF. Written as DNA, the CDR3 is TGTGCCAGCAGCCTCCGGGAGTCCTATGGCTACACCTTC.

This sequence joins TRBV6-5 and TRBJ2-5; TRBD2 is a possible D gene (5 bases). V was shortened by 0 bases and J by 5 bases, with 16 bases between the two germline ends. Germline CDR1 and CDR2: MNHEY and SVGAGI. CDR3 length: 16 residues. The CDR3 nucleotides are TGTGCCAGCAGTTACTCACCTGAAGAGGGTACGGAGACCCAGTACTTC. This sequence encodes CASSYSPEEGTETQYF.

This chain joins TRBV10-3 and TRBJ1-2; D remains unclear. The V gene's germline CDR1 is ENHRY and CDR2 SYGVKD. The length of the CDR3 is 16 residues. Trimming cost V 4 bases and J 4 bases, with 19 bases left between them. As DNA, the CDR3 is TGTGCCATCAGTGGGGATCGATCGAAGCGGGCCTATGGCTACACCTTC. Amino acids: CAISGDRSKRAYGYTF.

The chain has TRBV5-1 and TRBJ2-1; 12 nucleotides line up with TRBD2. This CDR3 is 17 amino acids long. Per the germline V gene, CDR1 is SGHRS and CDR2 is YFSETQ. The J segment lost 0 bases and the V segment lost 4 bases, leaving 5 bases of the junction unmatched. The CDR3 reads CASSPLAGGYSYNEQFF. CDR3 in DNA: TGCGCCAGCAGCCCTCTAGCGGGAGGGTACTCCTACAATGAGCAGTTCTTC.

This clone was seen a few times. CDR3: CASSLAGTANEKLFF. CDR3 DNA: TGTGCCAGCAGCTTAGCCGGGACAGCGAATGAAAAACTGTTTTTT. The chain carries TRBV7-8 and TRBJ1-4, with 7 positions matching TRBD1. Trimming cost V 0 bases and J 5 bases; bases outside gene matches: 3. CDR3 length: 15 residues. Germline V gene lookup returns CDR1 SGHVS and CDR2 FQNEAQ. The whole variable domain, remainder taken from reference TRBV7-8 and TRBJ1-4, is GAGVSQSPRYKVAKRGQDVALRCDPISGHVSLFWYQQALGQGPEFLTYFQNEAQLDKSGLPSDRFFAERPEGSVSTLKIQRTQQEDSAVYLCASSLAGTANEKLFFGSGTQLSVL.

The chain is built from TRBV28 and TRBJ2-1; 13 positions match TRBD2. Germline trimming cut 6 bases from V and 4 bases from J; bases unmatched to any gene: 9. The CDR3 extends over 17 amino acids. Germline lookup yields CDR1 MDHEN and CDR2 SYDVKM. The CDR3 DNA sequence: TGTGCCAGCAGCTCTCCCAGGACTAGCGGGGGATACAATGAGCAGTTCTTC. It is translated as CASSSPRTSGGYNEQFF. Filled out from reference TRBV28 and TRBJ2-1, the complete variable domain reads DVKVTQSSRYLVKRTGEKVFLECVQDMDHENMFWYRQDPGLGLRLIYFSYDVKMKEKGDIPEGYSVSREKKERFSLILESASTNQTSMYLCASSSPRTSGGYNEQFFGPGTRLTVL.

The gene calls are TRBV9 and TRBJ1-4; 8 nucleotides match TRBD1. The germline V gene encodes CDR1 SGDLS and CDR2 YYNGEE. V gave up 4 bases and J gave up 7 bases; unmatched junction bases: 9. The length of the CDR3 is 15 residues. CDR3 sequence reads: CASSPTTGEGEKLFF. For the CDR3, the DNA is TGTGCCAGCAGCCCGACGACAGGGGAAGGTGAAAAACTGTTTTTT. The variable domain in full, completed from reference TRBV9 and TRBJ1-4, reads DSGVTQTPKHLITATGQRVTLRCSPRSGDLSVYWYQQSLDQGLQFLIQYYNGEERAKGNILERFSAQQFPDLHSELNLSSLELGDSALYFCASSPTTGEGEKLFFGSGTQLSVL.

V usage is TRBV10-3 and J usage is TRBJ2-3, with TRBD2 matching over 8 bases. CDR1 ENHRY and CDR2 SYGVKD come from the germline V gene. CDR3 length: 14 residues. Unmatched junction bases numbered 5, after V lost 6 bases and J lost 3 bases. The CDR3 sequence: CAIRPGGRTDTQYF. The CDR3, as DNA: TGTGCCATCAGACCGGGGGGGCGGACAGATACGCAGTATTTT.

This sequence joins TRBV4-1 and TRBJ1-5; D possibly corresponds to TRBD1 (5 bases). CDR1 is MGHRA, CDR2 YSYEKL, per germline. The CDR3 length is 15 residues. Trimming removed 1 base from V and 4 bases from J, with 11 bases in between. CDR3: CASSQAPTVNQPQHF. CDR3 coding DNA: TGCGCCAGCAGCCAAGCCCCGACAGTGAATCAGCCCCAGCATTTT.

The chain employs TRBV27 and TRBJ2-7; 8 positions match TRBD2. Germline CDR1 and CDR2: MNHEY and SMNVEV (reference sequence). This CDR3 is built from 15 residues. The V and J ends lost 6 bases and 4 bases, in that order; junction bases with no gene match: 11. The CDR3 nucleotides are TGTGCCAGCAGATTCACCGGGACTAGACAATACGAGCAGTACTTC. It encodes CASRFTGTRQYEQYF.

The V call is TRBV20-1, the J call TRBJ1-1; unclear D gene. V was pared by 6 bases and J by 5 bases, with 10 bases between. Germline CDR1 and CDR2: DFQATT and SNEGSKA (reference sequence). The CDR3 contains 11 residues. CDR3 nucleotides: TGCAGTGCGCCGGGTCGGACTGAAGCTTTCTTT. It encodes CSAPGRTEAFF.